The 27 T cell receptor beta chains reported below all come from one sample, sequenced in a study of T cell repertoires in cytomegalovirus infection. Which antigens these TCRs recognize remains unknown. Each CDR3 protein gets one entry after TCRdb re-called the reads with MiXCR. The data show around 900,000 distinct CDR3 sequences, less than 35% seen once. The sample consisted of cultured CD8+ T cells from PBMCs, taken from culture after CMV antigen stimulation. The receptors here all came from a human donor in good health (CMV status not recorded). Some clones in this sample may be carry-over from other donors' samples.

On this clonotype itself: The junction shows a germline mismatch at one end, possibly a read error. The J gene is TRBJ2-2, the V gene TRBV7-6, with 8 bases lining up with TRBD2. Germline V gene data show CDR1 as SGHVS and CDR2 as FNYEAQ. The CDR3 extends over 17 amino acids. The CDR3 reads CASSPTPGLENTGELFF. DNA for the CDR3: TGTGCTAGCAGTCCTACCCCGGGACTAGAGAACACCGGGGAGCTGTTTTTT.

The chain recombines TRBV4-2 with TRBJ1-1, with no clear D. The CDR3 is made up of 15 amino acids. Germline assignment: CDR1 LGHNA and CDR2 YNFKEQ. Deletions cut 0 bases from V and 1 base from J, with 9 bases between. This chain's CDR3 is CASSQEKVKNTEAFF. In DNA form, the CDR3 reads TGTGCCAGCAGCCAAGAGAAGGTTAAGAACACTGAAGCTTTCTTT.

Only a few counts were recorded for this clonotype. This chain connects TRBV5-1 to TRBJ2-3; 9 nucleotides align to TRBD1. The CDR3 has 16 amino acids. Unmatched junction bases numbered 5, after V lost 3 bases and J lost 0 bases. The germline gives CDR1 SGHRS, CDR2 YFSETQ. The CDR3, as DNA: TGCGCCAGCAGCTGGGACAGGGAATCTAGCACAGATACGCAGTATTTT. This codes for CASSWDRESSTDTQYF.

This clonotype turned up a few times. The V gene is TRBV19, the J gene TRBJ2-1; D is uncertain. Between the trimmed V and J ends, which lost 3 bases and 6 bases, there was a span of 15 bases. Germline CDR1 is LNHDA and CDR2 is SQIVND (reference sequence). This CDR3 has 15 amino acids. The chain's CDR3 is CASSINSFSANEQFF. CDR3 DNA: TGTGCCAGTAGTATTAACAGCTTCAGTGCCAATGAGCAGTTCTTC.

The genes are TRBV4-1 and TRBJ2-1; 7 nucleotides line up with TRBD1. This CDR3 is built from 18 residues. The junction had 11 bases not matched to a gene; V was cut back by 0 bases and J by 3 bases. Germline V CDR1 and CDR2: MGHRA, YSYEKL. CDR3 sequence reads: CASSQDRGQGFLYNEQFF. CDR3 DNA: TGCGCCAGCAGCCAAGATAGGGGGCAGGGGTTTCTCTACAATGAGCAGTTCTTC.

This clonotype was counted a few times. The chain couples TRBV6-1 to TRBJ2-7, with 7 bases identical to TRBD1. The length of the CDR3 is 16 residues. The V gene end was trimmed by 0 bases and the J gene end by 6 bases; junction bases not matched to a gene: 11. Germline V gene sequence: CDR1 MNHNS, CDR2 SASEGT. The CDR3 bases are TGTGCCAGCAGTGAAGCGGCAGGGGGTGAATCCGGCGAGCAGTACGTC. This sequence encodes CASSEAAGGESGEQYV.

In its sample, this clonotype was seen many times. The gene calls are TRBV7-8 and TRBJ2-3, with unresolved D. Germline CDR1 is SGHVS and CDR2 is FQNEAQ. The CDR3 is 16 amino acids. V lost 5 bases and J lost 2, with 17 bases in between. The CDR3 region has the DNA TGTGCCAGCAGCCCAGGCCTTGGGCGAGACACAGATACGCAGTATTTT. Protein: CASSPGLGRDTDTQYF.

The table lists this clonotype with a few counts. The chain recombines TRBV7-9 with TRBJ1-2, with 7 bases identical to TRBD1. V trimming: 1 base; J trimming: 4 bases; junction bases outside the gene matches: 6. This CDR3 has 15 amino acids. Germline CDR1 reads SEHNR; CDR2 reads FQNEAQ (reference sequence). CDR3 DNA: TGTGCCAGCAGCTTAGTGGTGACAGGGAGCTATGGCTACACCTTC. Encoded protein: CASSLVVTGSYGYTF. Combining the CDR3 with reference TRBV7-9 and TRBJ1-2 gives the whole variable domain DTGVSQNPRHKITKRGQNVTFRCDPISEHNRLYWYRQTLGQGPEFLTYFQNEAQLEKSRLLSDRFSAERPKGSFSTLEIQRTEQGDSAMYLCASSLVVTGSYGYTFGSGTRLTVV.

The chain carries TRBV7-4 and TRBJ2-7, with D perhaps given as TRBD1 or TRBD2 (6 bases each). V lost 0 bases and J lost 0, with 9 bases in between. Germline CDR1 is SGHVT and CDR2 is SQSDAQ. The CDR3 spans 15 residues. The CDR3 here is CASSLAGGNSYEQYV. As DNA, the CDR3 is TGTGCCAGCAGCTTAGCAGGGGGGAACTCCTACGAGCAGTACGTC.

This clonotype was found a few times. The chain has TRBV6-1 and TRBJ1-5; no reliable D call. Trimming pared 0 bases from V and 2 bases from J, leaving 11 bases between. Germline V CDR1 and CDR2: MNHNS, SASEGT. The CDR3 covers 16 residues. The CDR3: CASSEAIGIGNQPQHF. The CDR3 nucleotides read TGTGCCAGCAGTGAAGCTATAGGGATCGGCAATCAGCCCCAGCATTTT.

This clonotype occurred a few times. The CDR3 sequence: CASSLRGQGLHNEQFF. CDR3 nucleotides: TGTGCCAGCAGCTTGAGAGGCCAGGGTCTGCACAATGAGCAGTTCTTC. The V call is TRBV5-8, the J call TRBJ2-1, with D possibly being TRBD1 (5 bases). V dropped 1 base and J dropped 5 bases, with 16 bases sitting between them. The CDR3 is 16 amino acids. Germline V gene sequence: CDR1 SGHTS, CDR2 YDEGEE.

This clonotype was counted between two and nine times. V gene TRBV5-4 combines with J gene TRBJ2-1, with D uncertain. CDR1 and CDR2 (germline): SGHNT, YYREEE (reference sequence). This CDR3 comprises 11 residues. Trimming stripped 7 bases from V and 5 bases from J, with 7 bases between. The CDR3 DNA reads as TGTGCCAGCCTGAACCACAATGAGCAGTTCTTC. This gives the protein CASLNHNEQFF. Looking up the rest from reference TRBV5-4 and TRBJ2-1 gives the full variable domain: ETGVTQSPTHLIKTRGQQVTLRCSSQSGHNTVSWYQQALGQGPQFIFQYYREEENGRGNFPPRFSGLQFPNYSSELNVNALELDDSALYLCASLNHNEQFFGPGTRLTVL.

The chain is built from TRBV6-2 or TRBV6-3 and TRBJ2-5; tentatively, D is TRBD2 (6 bases). The CDR3 runs 14 residues. Germline loops: CDR1 MNHEY, CDR2 SVGEGT. The V and J ends lost 5 bases and 1 base respectively, with 11 bases between them. Here the CDR3 reads CASSAGGSQETQYF. CDR3 bases: TGTGCCAGCAGTGCCGGGGGAAGCCAAGAGACCCAGTACTTC.

The chain employs TRBV19 and TRBJ1-3; D remains unclear. Trimming took 2 bases from V and 1 from J, leaving 12 bases between them. The CDR3 is 16 residues long. Germline-derived CDR1 and CDR2 are LNHDA and SQIVND (reference sequence). Here the CDR3 DNA reads TGTGCCAGTAGTATATTCCCCGCCAGGTCTGGAAACACCATATATTTT. Its translation is CASSIFPARSGNTIYF.

The chain recombines TRBV24-1 with TRBJ2-3; D is uncertain. This CDR3 has 14 residues. Between the trimmed V and J ends, which lost 3 bases and 3 bases, there was a span of 9 bases. Germline lookup yields CDR1 KGHDR and CDR2 SFDVKD. The CDR3 reads CATSDARSTDTQYF. In nucleotides, the CDR3 is TGTGCCACCAGTGATGCGAGGAGTACAGATACGCAGTATTTT.

This clonotype was found a few times. This chain joins TRBV13 and TRBJ2-2; 7 bases map to TRBD1. CDR3 length: 14 residues. CDR1 is PRHDT, CDR2 FYEKMQ, per germline (reference sequence). After removal of 5 bases from V and 4 bases from J, the junction contained 4 bases not matched to a gene. DNA for the CDR3: TGTGCCAGCAGCCCTGGACAGGTCACCGGGGAGCTGTTTTTT. Translating it yields CASSPGQVTGELFF. Supplemented by reference TRBV13 and TRBJ2-2, the full variable domain reads AAGVIQSPRHLIKEKRETATLKCYPIPRHDTVYWYQQGPGQDPQFLISFYEKMQSDKGSIPDRFSAQQFSDYHSELNMSSLELGDSALYFCASSPGQVTGELFFGEGSRLTVL.

This sequence joins TRBV6-1 and TRBJ1-5, with D possibly TRBD1 on 6 matching bases. V was pared by 4 bases and J by 3 bases, with 16 bases between. The CDR3 has 16 residues. CDR1 and CDR2 from the germline V gene are MNHNS and SASEGT. CDR3 DNA: TGTGCCAGCAGTGGGTACAGGGACACTCTCAATCAGCCCCAGCATTTT. It translates to CASSGYRDTLNQPQHF.

V gene TRBV6-1 combines with J gene TRBJ1-5, with 10 bases fitting TRBD1. Germline CDR1 reads MNHNS; CDR2 reads SASEGT. J was trimmed by 1 base and V by 6 bases; bases with no gene match: 9. There are 17 residues in the CDR3. CDR3 nucleotide sequence: TGTGCCAGCAGCACAAGGGGGACAGGGGTAAGCAATCAGCCCCAGCATTTT. It translates to CASSTRGTGVSNQPQHF.

This clonotype turned up a few times. DNA for the CDR3: TGTGCCAGCAGAGCTCCCGGGGGAGCCCCAGGTAATGAGCAGTTCTTC. It is translated as CASRAPGGAPGNEQFF. The gene calls are TRBV7-9 and TRBJ2-1, with D tentatively TRBD2 (6 bases). This CDR3 region has 16 residues. The V end lost 6 bases, the J end lost 7 bases, and 22 bases lay between the germline ends. Germline loops: CDR1 SEHNR, CDR2 FQNEAQ (reference sequence).

This clonotype has only a few counts. The chain couples TRBV7-9 to TRBJ2-7; D might be TRBD1 or TRBD2, each matching 7 bases. V shed 5 bases and J shed 3 bases, with 20 bases lying between them. This CDR3 has 16 amino acids. Germline CDR1 and CDR2: SEHNR and FQNEAQ (reference sequence). CDR3 bases: TGTGCCAGCAGCCCCAGCGGGACAGCCCAAAACTACGAGCAGTACTTC. This codes for CASSPSGTAQNYEQYF.

This clonotype was counted at least ten times. This chain links TRBV7-6 with TRBJ2-1; 7 positions agree with TRBD1. J lost 10 bases, V lost 5 bases, and 14 bases had no gene match. CDR1 and CDR2 from the germline V gene are SGHVS and FNYEAQ. The CDR3 totals 15 residues. The CDR3 is CASSIGQAGVLEQFF. The CDR3 coding sequence is TGTGCCAGCAGCATTGGACAGGCCGGAGTATTGGAGCAGTTCTTC.

V gene TRBV6-6 combines with J gene TRBJ1-1; no clear D gene. Germline V CDR1 and CDR2: MNHNY, SVGAGI (reference sequence). Trimming cost V 4 bases and J 1 base, with 13 bases left between them. This CDR3 region has 15 residues. The CDR3 loop reads CASSFRPVANTEAFF. CDR3 nucleotides: TGTGCCAGCAGTTTTAGGCCCGTTGCGAACACTGAAGCTTTCTTT.

This rearrangement joins TRBV7-3 to TRBJ1-1; D unresolved. Germline V gene lookup returns CDR1 SGHTA and CDR2 FQGTGA. There are 14 residues in the CDR3. Trimming removed 10 bases at V and 7 bases at J, with 22 bases between. CDR3 loop: CAIKSSGYGNEAFF. The DNA for the CDR3 is TGTGCCATCAAATCCAGCGGGTATGGCAATGAAGCTTTCTTT.

This clonotype was seen once. V and J are TRBV10-3 and TRBJ2-4; D might be TRBD1 (5 bases). From germline, CDR1 is ENHRY and CDR2 SYGVKD. This CDR3 has 16 residues. With 0 bases removed from V and 3 bases from J, the gap between germline ends came to 12 bases. The CDR3 region is CAISESNPRGKNIQYF. The CDR3 bases are TGTGCCATCAGTGAGTCGAACCCTAGGGGCAAAAACATTCAGTACTTC.

This clonotype was seen a handful of times. The chain recombines TRBV29-1 with TRBJ2-5; D assignment may be TRBD1 or TRBD2 (6 bases each). Germline loops: CDR1 SQVTM, CDR2 ANQGSEA. V lost 3 bases and J lost 2, with 10 bases in between. The CDR3 has 13 residues. CDR3 sequence reads: CSVDQGRQETQYF. DNA for the CDR3: TGCAGCGTTGACCAGGGGAGGCAAGAGACCCAGTACTTC.

This clonotype has a handful of counts. The gene calls are TRBV2 and TRBJ2-2; D is unresolved. This CDR3 has 13 amino acids. Germline CDR1 reads SNHLY; CDR2 reads FYNNEI. The V gene lost 5 bases and the J gene lost 6 bases, with 10 bases spanning the gap. The CDR3 bases are TGTGCCAGCAGTTCCCTAGACCCCGGGGAGCTGTTTTTT. As protein: CASSSLDPGELFF.

The V call is TRBV12-3 or TRBV12-4, the J call TRBJ1-1; possible D gene TRBD1, 6 bases. V lost 7 bases, J lost 0 bases, and 12 bases lay in between. This CDR3 region has 14 residues. The CDR3 is CASNPDRMNTEAFF. The DNA for the CDR3 is TGTGCCAGCAACCCTGACAGGATGAACACTGAAGCTTTCTTT.